The 24 T cell receptor beta chains given below trace back to one sample, sequenced in a study of CD8+ T cells in alopecia areata. Extracted from the samples, RNA was reverse transcribed into cDNA to serve as the sequencing template. Assay: immunoSEQ multiplex PCR; the TCRdb copy retains only in-frame clones and omits some. This sample has over 70,000 clones, with 60% to 70% found just once. Stated treatment: oral pan-JAK inhibitor, 5-10 mg twice daily. This specimen was CD8+ T cells sorted from blood, taken at week 24, from a patient treated with tofacitinib. These TCRs come from a human donor with alopecia areata.

This clone was counted once. The rearrangement uses TRBV30 and TRBJ2-3; the D is unclear. Germline CDR1 and CDR2: GTSNPN and SVGIG (reference sequence). Trimming took off 1 base at V and 0 bases at J, with 8 bases between the two ends. CDR3 length equals 14 residues. CDR3 protein: CAWSADVSTDTQYF. For the CDR3, the DNA is TGTGCCTGGAGTGCCGACGTGAGCACAGATACGCAGTATTTT.

The chain carries TRBV7-8 and TRBJ2-1; D might be TRBD2 (6 bases). The germline gives CDR1 SGHVS, CDR2 FQNEAQ. Trimming removed 2 bases at V and 5 bases at J, with 13 bases between. CDR3 length equals 15 residues. Here the CDR3 reads CASSLLPSANNEQFF. CDR3 sequence (DNA): TGTGCCAGCAGCTTACTTCCTAGCGCAAACAATGAGCAGTTCTTC.

Remarks on this clone: A single base is all that separates this from a far larger clone, so a read error is likely. CDR3 DNA: TGCGCCAGCAGCCGACTTAGTGGGGACGAGACCCAGTACTTC. It codes for CASSRLSGDETQYF. The J gene is TRBJ2-5, the V gene TRBV4-3; D may correspond to TRBD1 or TRBD2 (5 bases each). CDR3 length: 14 residues. Germline V lookup: CDR1 LGHNA, CDR2 YSLEER. Trimming took 4 bases from V and 5 from J, leaving 14 bases between them.

The chain recombines TRBV10-3 with TRBJ1-1, with TRBD1 matching 9 bases. The trim removed 10 bases at V and 1 base at J, leaving 4 bases unmatched. The length of the CDR3 is 13 residues. Germline CDR1 reads ENHRY; CDR2 reads SYGVKD. The CDR3 here is CATLGQGNTEAFF. As DNA, the CDR3 is TGTGCCACCCTGGGACAGGGGAACACTGAAGCTTTCTTT.

The CDR3 protein is CASRGVLRNEQFF. Written as DNA, the CDR3 is TGTGCCAGCAGAGGTGTCCTGCGAAATGAGCAGTTCTTC. This chain joins TRBV27 and TRBJ2-1, with unresolved D. Germline CDR1 and CDR2: MNHEY and SMNVEV (reference sequence). The CDR3 totals 13 residues. V dropped 6 bases and J dropped 7 bases, with 13 bases sitting between them.

For the CDR3, the DNA is TGCGCCAGCAGCCAATCGGGCAGCCTTGAGCTCCACGAGCAGTACTTC. This codes for CASSQSGSLELHEQYF. This sequence joins TRBV4-1 and TRBJ2-7; D not resolved. The CDR3 length is 16 residues. V was shortened by 2 bases and J by 5 bases, with 19 bases between the two germline ends. Germline lookup yields CDR1 MGHRA and CDR2 YSYEKL.

This clone showed up just a few times. The chain carries TRBV5-6 and TRBJ2-1, with unresolved D. Trimming shortened V by 0 bases and J by 6 bases, and 4 bases separated the two germline ends. The CDR3 has 12 residues. CDR1 is SGHDT and CDR2 is YYEEEE in the germline V gene. The chain's CDR3 is CASSLVTNEQFF. The CDR3 coding sequence is TGTGCCAGCAGCTTGGTAACCAATGAGCAGTTCTTC.

This clone occurred once. The chain couples TRBV4-1 to TRBJ1-2; D gene ambiguous. The CDR3 covers 12 residues. Trimming took 1 base from V and 10 from J, leaving 10 bases between them. Germline CDR1 reads MGHRA; CDR2 reads YSYEKL. The CDR3 coding sequence is TGCGCCAGCAGCCAAGTAGGGCGTGACTACACCTTC. This sequence encodes CASSQVGRDYTF.

V usage is TRBV27 and J usage is TRBJ2-7; TRBD1 agrees at 8 bases. The germline V gene has CDR1 MNHEY and CDR2 SMNVEV (reference sequence). The CDR3 spans 14 residues. Trimming at V came to 4 bases and at J to 4 bases, leaving 6 bases not matched to a gene. CDR3 sequence (DNA): TGTGCCAGCAGTTCAGGGGGCTTGGGTTACGAGCAGTACTTC. This translates into CASSSGGLGYEQYF.

This clone was detected a few times. The V gene is TRBV27, the J gene TRBJ2-7; TRBD1 is a possible D gene (7 bases). The CDR3 runs 16 residues. The germline V gene encodes CDR1 MNHEY and CDR2 SMNVEV (reference sequence). V gave up 5 bases and J gave up 3 bases, with 20 bases separating them. DNA for the CDR3: TGTGCCAGCAGTCCAGCGCATATCAGGGGGGACTACGAGCAGTACTTC. It specifies CASSPAHIRGDYEQYF.

This clone was found a few times. This chain joins TRBV29-1 and TRBJ1-1; D is ambiguous. Trimming shortened V by 7 bases and J by 4 bases, and 22 bases separated the two germline ends. The CDR3 is made up of 15 amino acids. Germline V gives CDR1 SQVTM, CDR2 ANQGSEA. CDR3 sequence reads: CSGRRSGERGTEAFF. DNA of the CDR3: TGCAGCGGAAGACGAAGTGGCGAACGGGGCACTGAAGCTTTCTTT.

A single count supports this clone. The V gene is TRBV5-6, the J gene TRBJ1-5; no reliable D call. The CDR3 contains 15 residues. Trimming took off 0 bases at V and 4 bases at J, with 11 bases between the two ends. CDR1 and CDR2 (germline): SGHDT, YYEEEE. CDR3 loop: CASSLGGMGNQPQHF. The CDR3 nucleotides are TGTGCCAGCAGCTTGGGAGGGATGGGAAATCAGCCCCAGCATTTT. Full variable domain (missing parts from reference TRBV5-6 and TRBJ1-5): DAGVTQSPTHLIKTRGQQVTLRCSPKSGHDTVSWYQQALGQGPQFIFQYYEEEERQRGNFPDRFSGHQFPNYSSELNVNALLLGDSALYLCASSLGGMGNQPQHFGDGTRLSIL.

The J gene is TRBJ2-7, the V gene TRBV29-1; D possibly matches TRBD1 or TRBD2 (6 bases each). Germline V gene sequence: CDR1 SQVTM, CDR2 ANQGSEA. The CDR3 sequence is 12 residues long. Deletions cut 6 bases from V and 4 bases from J, with 13 bases between. The CDR3 spells CSVAGHGYEQYF. CDR3 nucleotide sequence: TGCAGCGTGGCGGGACACGGGTACGAGCAGTACTTC.

The rearrangement uses TRBV4-1 and TRBJ2-1; 9 bases are a match to TRBD2. Germline CDR1 reads MGHRA; CDR2 reads YSYEKL. Germline trimming cut 3 bases from V and 8 bases from J; bases unmatched to any gene: 5. The CDR3 is made up of 14 amino acids. CDR3 region: CASSHGTSWDEQFF. As DNA, the CDR3 is TGCGCCAGCAGCCACGGGACTAGCTGGGATGAGCAGTTCTTC.

This clone was seen only once. This chain connects TRBV27 to TRBJ2-7, with D possibly being TRBD1 (5 bases). Germline CDR1 MNHEY, CDR2 SMNVEV (reference sequence). Trimming shortened V by 6 bases and J by 2 bases, and 11 bases separated the two germline ends. The length of the CDR3 is 13 residues. CDR3 sequence reads: CASSRRQPYEQYF. CDR3 in DNA: TGTGCCAGCAGCCGCAGACAGCCCTACGAGCAGTACTTC.

V is TRBV7-9 and J is TRBJ2-2; no clear D gene. The CDR3 is 14 amino acids. Germline assignment: CDR1 SEHNR and CDR2 FQNEAQ (reference sequence). V was shortened by 5 bases and J by 4 bases, with 11 bases between the two germline ends. The CDR3: CASSHTVRTGELFF. The CDR3 coding sequence is TGTGCCAGCAGCCATACCGTCCGCACCGGGGAGCTGTTTTTT.

The chain couples TRBV5-1 to TRBJ2-1; D not certain. Germline CDR1 reads SGHRS; CDR2 reads YFSETQ. With 4 bases removed from V and 6 bases from J, the gap between germline ends came to 17 bases. This CDR3 spans 15 amino acids. CDR3 in DNA: TGCGCCAGCAGCGAGGACCAGAGACTGTTCAATGAGCAGTTCTTC. Translating gives CASSEDQRLFNEQFF.

The chain uses TRBV19 and TRBJ1-1; D is possibly TRBD1 (5 bases). Trimming cost V 0 bases and J 3 bases, with 8 bases left between them. CDR3 size: 14 residues. Germline V CDR1 and CDR2: LNHDA, SQIVND (reference sequence). The CDR3 protein is CASSIEGDDTEAFF. The CDR3 region has the DNA TGTGCCAGTAGTATAGAAGGGGACGACACTGAAGCTTTCTTT.

This clone was seen many times. The chain recombines TRBV27 with TRBJ2-7; 8 bases map to TRBD2. The CDR3 length is 15 residues. V shed 0 bases and J 2 bases; nucleotides not matched to a gene: 3. Per the germline V gene, CDR1 is MNHEY and CDR2 is SMNVEV (reference sequence). This chain's CDR3 is CASSLSAAGAYEQYF. Written as DNA, the CDR3 is TGTGCCAGCAGTTTATCGGCAGCGGGAGCCTACGAGCAGTACTTC.

The chain couples TRBV27 to TRBJ1-2; D is perhaps TRBD1 (6 bases). Trimming pared 2 bases from V and 5 bases from J, leaving 15 bases between. The CDR3 consists of 15 residues. The germline gives CDR1 MNHEY, CDR2 SMNVEV (reference sequence). This chain's CDR3 is CASSLGGRGAYGYTF. The CDR3 coding sequence is TGTGCCAGCAGTTTAGGAGGCAGGGGAGCATATGGCTACACCTTC.

This clone was recorded a few times. The CDR3 region is CASSGANVLTF. For the CDR3, the DNA is TGTGCCAGCTCCGGGGCCAACGTCCTGACTTTC. This chain uses TRBV7-9 with TRBJ2-6; the D is unclear. CDR1 is SEHNR, CDR2 FQNEAQ, per germline (reference sequence). V lost 8 bases and J lost 4, with 3 bases in between. The CDR3 loop spans 11 amino acids. Supplemented by reference TRBV7-9 and TRBJ2-6, the full variable domain reads DTGVSQNPRHKITKRGQNVTFRCDPISEHNRLYWYRQTLGQGPEFLTYFQNEAQLEKSRLLSDRFSAERPKGSFSTLEIQRTEQGDSAMYLCASSGANVLTFGAGSRLTVL.

The rearrangement joins TRBV27 to TRBJ2-2; maybe TRBD2 (5 bases). CDR3 size: 16 residues. Germline lookup yields CDR1 MNHEY and CDR2 SMNVEV (reference sequence). V was clipped by 5 bases and J by 7 bases, with 20 bases between them. Written as DNA, the CDR3 is TGTGCCAGCAGTCGGGTTCTCGTCTTGGGGAGCGGGGAGCTGTTTTTT. It translates to CASSRVLVLGSGELFF.

The chain uses TRBV5-1 and TRBJ2-5, with 13 bases matching TRBD2. Trimming cost V 4 bases and J 4 bases; bases outside gene matches: 10. The germline V gene encodes CDR1 SGHRS and CDR2 YFSETQ. CDR3 length equals 17 residues. CDR3 in amino acids: CASSPELAGGPGETQYF. CDR3 sequence (DNA): TGCGCCAGCAGCCCGGAACTAGCGGGGGGGCCCGGAGAGACCCAGTACTTC. Filled out from reference TRBV5-1 and TRBJ2-5, the complete variable domain reads KAGVTQTPRYLIKTRGQQVTLSCSPISGHRSVSWYQQTPGQGLQFLFEYFSETQRNKGNFPGRFSGRQFSNSRSEMNVSTLELGDSALYLCASSPELAGGPGETQYFGPGTRLLVL.

The genes are TRBV7-6 and TRBJ2-4; possibly TRBD2 for D (5 bases). The CDR3 contains 16 residues. Germline V gene data show CDR1 as SGHVS and CDR2 as FNYEAQ. Trimming took 2 bases from V and 0 from J, leaving 11 bases between them. The CDR3 sequence is CASSLKSGIAKNIQYF. In nucleotides, the CDR3 is TGTGCCAGCAGCTTAAAGTCCGGGATAGCCAAAAACATTCAGTACTTC. The variable domain in full, with the rest retrieved from reference TRBV7-6 and TRBJ2-4, is GAGVSQSPRYKVTKRGQDVALRCDPISGHVSLYWYRQALGQGPEFLTYFNYEAQQDKSGLPNDRFSAERPEGSISTLTIQRTEQRDSAMYRCASSLKSGIAKNIQYFGAGTRLSVL.